The rows below give T cell receptor beta chains drawn from one sample of a study of T cell repertoires in cytomegalovirus infection. TCRdb itself ran the reads through MiXCR, one entry per CDR3 protein. In the table there are 150,000 to 200,000 distinct CDR3 sequences, approximately 15% of which are singletons. The specimen was PBMCs. The receptors originated from a human donor in good health (CMV status not recorded). Some clones in this sample may be carry-over from other donors' samples. Each CDR3 is given with its conserved first and last residue. Fields, in order: CDR3 DNA, CDR3 protein, J gene, clone size, D gene, V gene. D genes are given only for firm matches. Rows give clone size only sometimes, using once, few, many, or a class for an expanded clone.

cdr3_nt: TGTGCCAGCAGCCCGCCCGGGGGCGGGGAGACCCAGTACTTC; cdr3_aa: CASSPPGGGETQYF; j_call: TRBJ2-5; clone_size: many; d_call: .; v_call: TRBV28
cdr3_nt: TGTGCCATCAGTGAGTGGGGGGAAGCTTTCTTT; cdr3_aa: CAISEWGEAFF; j_call: TRBJ1-1; clone_size: few; d_call: .; v_call: TRBV10-3
cdr3_nt: TGCGCCAGCAGTGAAGGGATCGGCGCTGAAGCTTTCTTT; cdr3_aa: CASSEGIGAEAFF; j_call: TRBJ1-1; clone_size: many; d_call: .; v_call: TRBV10-1
cdr3_nt: TGTGCCAGCTCACGACCCGGGACAGGGGGCGACGAGCAGTACTTC; cdr3_aa: CASSRPGTGGDEQYF; j_call: TRBJ2-7; clone_size: few; d_call: TRBD1; v_call: TRBV18
cdr3_nt: TGTGCCACCGAACGGGTCGGGCGGGAGGAAGGCGAGCAGTTCTTC; cdr3_aa: CATERVGREEGEQFF; j_call: TRBJ2-1; clone_size: many; d_call: TRBD2; v_call: TRBV5-6
cdr3_nt: TGTGCCAGCAGCCCGACTAGCGGGAGGTCTTACGAGCAGTACTTC; cdr3_aa: CASSPTSGRSYEQYF; j_call: TRBJ2-7; clone_size: .; d_call: TRBD2; v_call: TRBV28
cdr3_nt: TGTGCCAGCAGCCCAGAGGGGACTACCCCTAAGTGGGTGTTTTTT; cdr3_aa: CASSPEGTTPKWVFF; j_call: TRBJ2-2; clone_size: many; d_call: TRBD2; v_call: TRBV7-2
cdr3_nt: TGTGCCAGCAGCTCTCGGACAGGGTTCACTCCAGTCTACGAGCAGTACTTC; cdr3_aa: CASSSRTGFTPVYEQYF; j_call: TRBJ2-7; clone_size: .; d_call: TRBD1; v_call: TRBV7-9
cdr3_nt: TGTGCCAGCAGTCACAGGGTAACTAATGAAAAACTGTTTTTT; cdr3_aa: CASSHRVTNEKLFF; j_call: TRBJ1-4; clone_size: many; d_call: .; v_call: TRBV7-8
cdr3_nt: TGTGCCAGCAGCCCCGGGAAGGGCTACGAGCAGTACTTC; cdr3_aa: CASSPGKGYEQYF; j_call: TRBJ2-7; clone_size: few; d_call: .; v_call: TRBV7-3
cdr3_nt: TGTGCCAGCAACGGACTAGCTGCGGCAGATACGCAGTATTTT; cdr3_aa: CASNGLAAADTQYF; j_call: TRBJ2-3; clone_size: many; d_call: TRBD2; v_call: TRBV7-2
cdr3_nt: TGTGCCAGCAGCCGAGGAGGGGCCGGGGCCAACGTCCTGACTTTC; cdr3_aa: CASSRGGAGANVLTF; j_call: TRBJ2-6; clone_size: many; d_call: .; v_call: TRBV7-9
cdr3_nt: TGTGCCAGCAGGGGGACAGGAAAAATGGGTGAGCAGTACTTC; cdr3_aa: CASRGTGKMGEQYF; j_call: TRBJ2-7; clone_size: few; d_call: TRBD1; v_call: TRBV2
cdr3_nt: TGTGCCAGCAGCCTGGGGCAGGGATGGACTGAAGCTTTCTTT; cdr3_aa: CASSLGQGWTEAFF; j_call: TRBJ1-1; clone_size: .; d_call: .; v_call: TRBV14
cdr3_nt: TGTGCCAGCAGCCAAGGTTCGCTAGCGGGGTCAGATACGCAGTATTTT; cdr3_aa: CASSQGSLAGSDTQYF; j_call: TRBJ2-3; clone_size: few; d_call: TRBD2; v_call: TRBV3-1
cdr3_nt: TGTGCCAGCAGCCAAGACCCCGCAGGGAGGTCCGAGCAGTACTTC; cdr3_aa: CASSQDPAGRSEQYF; j_call: TRBJ2-7; clone_size: many; d_call: .; v_call: TRBV14
cdr3_nt: TGTGCCAGCAGTTTATCTCGACAGGGGATGTACGAGCAGTACTTC; cdr3_aa: CASSLSRQGMYEQYF; j_call: TRBJ2-7; clone_size: .; d_call: TRBD1; v_call: TRBV28
cdr3_nt: TGCGCCAGCAGCTTACAAGACAGTGAAGCTTTCTTT; cdr3_aa: CASSLQDSEAFF; j_call: TRBJ1-1; clone_size: few; d_call: .; v_call: TRBV5-1
cdr3_nt: TGTGCCAGCCACGAAGTTGGGACAGATACGCAGTATTTT; cdr3_aa: CASHEVGTDTQYF; j_call: TRBJ2-3; clone_size: many; d_call: .; v_call: TRBV11-2
cdr3_nt: TGTGCCAGCAGCTTCCCCGCCGGCATGGCTGAAGCTTTCTTT; cdr3_aa: CASSFPAGMAEAFF; j_call: TRBJ1-1; clone_size: many; d_call: .; v_call: TRBV7-2
cdr3_nt: TGCAGCGCCCGACTTACCAGCCCCGGGATCAACTATGGCTACACCTTC; cdr3_aa: CSARLTSPGINYGYTF; j_call: TRBJ1-2; clone_size: many; d_call: .; v_call: TRBV29-1
cdr3_nt: TGTGCCAGCAGCTTGAGAGATGAGCAGTTCTTC; cdr3_aa: CASSLRDEQFF; j_call: TRBJ2-1; clone_size: many; d_call: .; v_call: TRBV6-2/TRBV6-3
cdr3_nt: TGTGCCAGCAGCTACTTCCCGGGACAGGACTACGAGCAGTACTTC; cdr3_aa: CASSYFPGQDYEQYF; j_call: TRBJ2-7; clone_size: few; d_call: TRBD1; v_call: TRBV7-6
cdr3_nt: TGTGCCAGCAGCTTAGCGAAGGAGGGCTACGAGCAGTACTTC; cdr3_aa: CASSLAKEGYEQYF; j_call: TRBJ2-7; clone_size: many; d_call: .; v_call: TRBV7-9